This TCR beta chain derives from a study of graft-versus-host responses after intestinal transplantation. The CDR3 covers 14 residues. Trimming cost V 6 bases and J 15 bases; bases outside gene matches: 16. Germline CDR1 is MDHEN and CDR2 is SYDVKM. This table comes from immunoSEQ multiplex PCR, and its TCRdb copy is limited to in-frame clones, with some not included. The sample includes about 26,000 clones, 82% seen only once; the top ten take roughly 0.65%. This clone was seen just once. What it binds is not known. Study results and caveats: High graft-versus-host to host-versus-graft T cell clonal ratios marked allografts of patients with graft-donor macrochimerism.

This specimen consisted of unstimulated CD4+ T cells sorted from spleen or lymph node cells, obtained before intestinal transplant. The clonotype originates from a human donor who received an intestinal transplant. This chain uses TRBV28 with TRBJ2-1; 8 bases match TRBD2. CDR3 sequence (DNA): TGTGCCAGCAGCCCCATGTCCCCTACTAGCGGATGGTTCTTC. The encoded protein is CASSPMSPTSGWFF.